The clone carrying this TCR beta chain has a single count. Other DNA sequences from this sample encode an identical CDR3 as well. These data originate in a study of shared clonotypes between healthy human individuals. The CDR3 runs 11 residues. Germline CDR1 is MNHNY and CDR2 is SVGAGI (reference sequence). The germline V and J ends were trimmed by 5 bases and 3 bases, with 5 bases remaining between them. Libraries were prepared by immunoSEQ multiplex PCR; TCRdb keeps only in-frame clonotypes and omits some of them. Of about 2.3 million clones in the sample, approximately 90% were seen once. The sample was naive CD4+ T cells from PBMCs. The subset was: CD45RA+ positively selected. V and J are TRBV6-6 and TRBJ2-7; D gene uncertain. The sequence came from a man aged 18 to 30 in good health. Some clones in this sample may be carry-over from other donors' samples. The CDR3 nucleotides read TGTGCCAGCAGTCTAGGCTACGAGCAGTACTTC. This encodes CASSLGYEQYF.